What follows are 27 T cell receptor beta chains derived from one specimen sequenced in a study of tumor T cells in aggressive B-cell lymphoma. Measured with immunoSEQ multiplex PCR; TCRdb has only the in-frame clones, and not every one. The sample has just over 6,500 clones; roughly 90% are singletons. Sequenced: tumor tissue. These receptors all stem from an adult with diffuse large B cell lymphoma. Some clones in this sample may be carry-over from other donors' samples.

The rearrangement links TRBV6-1 to TRBJ2-4; 11 positions agree with TRBD2. V was pared by 3 bases and J by 6 bases, with 13 bases of the junction left unmatched. The CDR3 is 18 residues long. Germline V lookup: CDR1 MNHNS, CDR2 SASEGT. The CDR3 region is CASSDLVAGGPRGNIQYF. CDR3 DNA sequence: TGTGCCAGCAGTGACCTCGTAGCGGGAGGGCCCCGAGGAAACATTCAGTACTTC.

The chain is built from TRBV7-2 and TRBJ1-1; D remains unclear. Trimming took 0 bases from V and 7 from J, leaving 6 bases between them. Germline V gene data show CDR1 as SGHTA and CDR2 as FQGNSA. There are 12 residues in the CDR3. In DNA, the CDR3 is TGTGCCAGCAGCTTAGCGCACGGTGAAGCTTTCTTT. This translates into CASSLAHGEAFF.

CDR3 DNA sequence: TGTGCCAGCAGCTGGGACAGCTTAGGAGAGCAGTACTTC. Translation: CASSWDSLGEQYF. This chain uses TRBV7-2 with TRBJ2-7; 7 bases are shared with TRBD1. V was clipped by 4 bases and J by 7 bases; unmatched bases: 7. This CDR3 contains 13 residues. The germline V gene has CDR1 SGHTA and CDR2 FQGNSA.

V and J are TRBV7-9 and TRBJ1-1, with D unresolved. CDR1 is SEHNR, CDR2 FQNEAQ, per germline (reference sequence). Deletions cut 2 bases from V and 8 bases from J, with 6 bases between. The CDR3 runs 11 residues. The DNA for the CDR3 is TGTGCCAGCAGCTTAAGAGGGGAAGCTTTCTTT. Translation gives CASSLRGEAFF.

The chain recombines TRBV6-1 with TRBJ2-7; D not certain. Trimming stripped 11 bases from V and 6 bases from J, with 14 bases between. Per the germline V gene, CDR1 is MNHNS and CDR2 is SASEGT. This CDR3 is built from 11 residues. This chain's CDR3 is CAARQPREQYF. The CDR3 nucleotides are TGTGCCGCGCGGCAACCACGCGAGCAGTACTTC.

CDR3 DNA sequence: TGTGCCAGCAGCACGACAGGGGGCAATCAGCCCCAGCATTTT. This encodes CASSTTGGNQPQHF. The chain links TRBV9 to TRBJ1-5, with 8 nucleotides matching TRBD1. The CDR3 length is 14 residues. V shed 4 bases, J shed 2 bases, and the junction held 2 bases outside the gene matches. Germline V gene data show CDR1 as SGDLS and CDR2 as YYNGEE.

The chain recombines TRBV7-2 with TRBJ1-6; 10 bases agree with TRBD1. CDR1 and CDR2 (germline): SGHTA, FQGNSA. The CDR3 is 15 residues long. Trimming at V came to 5 bases and at J to 9 bases, leaving 7 bases not matched to a gene. The CDR3 protein is CASSLRQGAISPLHF. The CDR3 DNA reads TGTGCCAGCAGCCTTAGACAGGGGGCCATTTCACCCCTCCACTTT.

V gene TRBV6-1 combines with J gene TRBJ1-2, with 9 bases fitting TRBD1. The CDR3 length is 14 residues. Germline V gene sequence: CDR1 MNHNS, CDR2 SASEGT. Unmatched junction bases numbered 3, after V lost 5 bases and J lost 2 bases. The CDR3 bases are TGTGCCAGCAGTCACGGACAGGGGAACTATGGCTACACCTTC. It yields the protein CASSHGQGNYGYTF.

The rearrangement joins TRBV11-3 to TRBJ2-2; the match to TRBD2 covers 7 bases. The CDR3 runs 15 residues. V gave up 4 bases and J gave up 4 bases; unmatched junction bases: 6. Per the germline V gene, CDR1 is SGHNT and CDR2 is YENEEA. CDR3 in amino acids: CASSWGGSLTGELFF. In nucleotides, the CDR3 is TGTGCCAGCAGCTGGGGGGGTTCCCTCACCGGGGAGCTGTTTTTT.

V and J are TRBV5-4 and TRBJ1-1; D not resolved. Germline assignment: CDR1 SGHNT and CDR2 YYREEE (reference sequence). Trimming took off 0 bases at V and 0 bases at J, with 9 bases between the two ends. The length of the CDR3 is 15 residues. CDR3 coding DNA: TGTGCCAGCAGCTTGGAGATAGGAGTGAACACTGAAGCTTTCTTT. Residues: CASSLEIGVNTEAFF.

The chain employs TRBV6-5 and TRBJ1-2; 8 nucleotides agree with TRBD1. This CDR3 is built from 13 residues. The junction had 4 bases not matched to a gene; V was cut back by 2 bases and J by 8 bases. Per germline, CDR1 MNHEY and CDR2 SVGAGI. The CDR3 DNA reads as TGTGCCAGCAGTTACGGACAGGGCGAGGGCTACACCTTC. Amino acid sequence: CASSYGQGEGYTF.

V is TRBV28 and J is TRBJ2-3; 7 nucleotides line up with TRBD1. This CDR3 comprises 16 residues. Per germline, CDR1 MDHEN and CDR2 SYDVKM. V lost 3 bases, J lost 1 base, and 7 bases stayed unmatched. As DNA, the CDR3 is TGTGCCAGCAGTTTCCACGTAGGACAGGGCACAGATACGCAGTATTTT. The encoded protein is CASSFHVGQGTDTQYF.

J is TRBJ1-3 and V is TRBV30, with TRBD1 as a possible D gene (6 bases). Germline-derived CDR1 and CDR2 are GTSNPN and SVGIG (reference sequence). With 5 bases removed from V and 0 bases from J, the gap between germline ends came to 11 bases. The CDR3 is 14 residues long. As DNA, the CDR3 is TGTGCCTGGGCAACAGGGCTCTCTGGAAACACCATATATTTT. Amino acid sequence: CAWATGLSGNTIYF.

The chain couples TRBV6-5 to TRBJ2-5; D may be TRBD1 (6 bases). V was pared by 0 bases and J by 4 bases, with 9 bases between. Per germline, CDR1 MNHEY and CDR2 SVGAGI. The CDR3 runs 14 residues. In DNA, the CDR3 is TGTGCCAGCAGTTACTCTGGCAGGGGAGAGACCCAGTACTTC. Translating gives CASSYSGRGETQYF.

This chain uses TRBV4-2 with TRBJ2-2; 7 nucleotides line up with TRBD1. CDR1 is LGHNA and CDR2 is YNFKEQ in the germline V gene. The CDR3 has 14 residues. J gave up 7 bases and V 4 bases, and 6 bases lay outside the gene matches. DNA of the CDR3: TGTGCCAGCAGCCGCCTGACAGGGATCGGGGAGCTGTTTTTT. Its translation is CASSRLTGIGELFF.

This clone has just a few counts. The chain uses TRBV6-5 and TRBJ1-5; D not certain. The CDR3 covers 13 residues. The germline CDR1 and CDR2 sequences are MNHEY and SVGAGI. Trimming removed 6 bases from V and 3 bases from J, with 9 bases in between. CDR3 in amino acids: CASSTSHNQPQHF. CDR3 DNA sequence: TGTGCCAGCAGCACATCCCACAATCAGCCCCAGCATTTT.

The chain joins TRBV6-6 to TRBJ2-1, with 9 nucleotides matching TRBD1. Trimming cost V 6 bases and J 4 bases; bases outside gene matches: 7. Germline lookup yields CDR1 MNHNY and CDR2 SVGAGI (reference sequence). The CDR3 is made up of 15 amino acids. CDR3 loop: CASRSGTGIYNEQFF. Written as DNA, the CDR3 is TGTGCCAGCAGATCCGGGACAGGGATATACAATGAGCAGTTCTTC.

V and J are TRBV5-1 and TRBJ2-7; 9 bases are shared with TRBD1. Germline V gene sequence: CDR1 SGHRS, CDR2 YFSETQ. The CDR3 totals 14 residues. Trimming at V came to 0 bases and at J to 6 bases, leaving 4 bases not matched to a gene. CDR3 sequence reads: CASSLGTGEGEQYF. The CDR3 nucleotides are TGCGCCAGCAGCTTGGGGACAGGGGAGGGCGAGCAGTACTTC.

This clone has only one observation. The V call is TRBV7-6, the J call TRBJ2-1; 9 positions agree with TRBD2. J was trimmed by 7 bases and V by 3 bases; bases with no gene match: 16. The CDR3 is 18 amino acids. CDR1 is SGHVS and CDR2 is FNYEAQ in the germline V gene. The CDR3 DNA follows: TGTGCCAGCAGCTTGTATAACGCCCAATCTAGCGGGAATAATGAGCAGTTCTTC. This translates into CASSLYNAQSSGNNEQFF.

CDR3 region: CASSVQGETEAFF. DNA of the CDR3: TGTGCCAGCAGCGTTCAAGGGGAAACTGAAGCTTTCTTT. The chain has TRBV2 and TRBJ1-1; weak D call: TRBD1 (5 bases). The germline gives CDR1 SNHLY, CDR2 FYNNEI. V lost 6 bases, J lost 5 bases, and 13 bases lay in between. CDR3 length equals 13 residues.

This chain connects TRBV29-1 to TRBJ2-3; TRBD2 is a possible D gene (6 bases). The CDR3 runs to 16 residues. V lost 7 bases and J lost 0, with 20 bases in between. In germline, CDR1 is SQVTM, CDR2 ANQGSEA. The CDR3 region has the DNA TGCAGCGGTAGACCGGGAGCAATTTTAAGCACAGATACGCAGTATTTT. As protein: CSGRPGAILSTDTQYF.

This clone was seen more than once but under ten times. The V and J genes are TRBV6-5 and TRBJ2-3; 7 nucleotides agree with TRBD2. This CDR3 has 15 amino acids. Trimming took 1 base from V and 6 from J; bases not matched to a gene: 7. The germline gives CDR1 MNHEY, CDR2 SVGAGI. CDR3 residues: CASSYYPGGRDTQYF. The CDR3 nucleotides read TGTGCCAGCAGTTACTACCCGGGGGGTAGGGATACGCAGTATTTT.

V gene TRBV7-2 combines with J gene TRBJ2-1; 7 bases fit TRBD2. The CDR3 length is 15 residues. The ends lost 8 bases at V and 4 bases at J; junction bases unmatched: 11. CDR1 is SGHTA and CDR2 is FQGNSA in the germline V gene. The CDR3 nucleotides are TGTGCCAGCGATCAAGCGGGAAGAAATTACAATGAGCAGTTCTTC. This sequence encodes CASDQAGRNYNEQFF.

This chain links TRBV4-3 with TRBJ1-2; 9 nucleotides line up with TRBD1. With 4 bases clipped from V and 4 bases from J, the junction kept 7 bases outside the gene matches. From germline, CDR1 is LGHNA and CDR2 YSLEER. This CDR3 contains 15 residues. The CDR3 sequence: CASSPLQGAGYGYTF. The DNA of the CDR3 is TGCGCCAGCAGCCCCCTACAGGGGGCCGGCTATGGCTACACCTTC.

The V gene is TRBV7-9, the J gene TRBJ1-5, with a weak D call TRBD1 (5 bases). CDR1 is SEHNR and CDR2 is FQNEAQ in the germline V gene (reference sequence). The V end was cut by 4 bases, the J end by 0 bases, with 10 bases between. The CDR3 runs 15 residues. The CDR3 region is CASSWGGDSNQPQHF. DNA for the CDR3: TGTGCCAGCAGCTGGGGGGGAGATAGCAATCAGCCCCAGCATTTT.

V usage is TRBV19 and J usage is TRBJ2-2; tentative D call: TRBD2 (6 bases). The CDR3 loop spans 14 amino acids. V lost 7 bases and J lost 0, with 9 bases in between. CDR1 and CDR2 from the germline V gene are LNHDA and SQIVND (reference sequence). Here the CDR3 reads CASKSGSNTGELFF. CDR3 nucleotides: TGTGCCAGTAAAAGCGGGTCGAACACCGGGGAGCTGTTTTTT.

CDR3 nucleotides: TGCGCCAGCAGCCAAAATACAGGGCTCCTATCCTGGGGCTACACCTTC. Translated, it gives CASSQNTGLLSWGYTF. The chain recombines TRBV5-1 with TRBJ1-2, with D possibly TRBD1 on 6 matching bases. Trimming took 4 bases from V and 8 from J, leaving 24 bases between them. The CDR3 loop spans 16 amino acids. CDR1 is SGHRS, CDR2 YFSETQ, per germline.